The 32 T cell receptor beta chains below were found in one sample sequenced in a study of blood T cell repertoires in COVID-19. Libraries were prepared by immunoSEQ multiplex PCR; TCRdb keeps only in-frame clonotypes and omits some of them. The sample yields some 300,000 clones, approximately 90% seen once. The source material was PBMCs or T cells enriched from blood (not recorded which). These receptors were collected from a woman aged 60-70 years in a cohort exposed to, infected with or recovered from COVID-19 (not recorded which).

With regard to this clone: Other DNA sequences in the sample encode the same CDR3. This sequence joins TRBV2 and TRBJ1-5, with a tentative D call TRBD1 (5 bases). The CDR3 is 14 residues long. Germline loops: CDR1 SNHLY, CDR2 FYNNEI. Trimming pared 6 bases from V and 1 base from J, leaving 10 bases between. CDR3 sequence: CASSGDRSNQPQHF. The CDR3 DNA reads as TGTGCCAGCAGCGGCGACAGAAGCAATCAGCCCCAGCATTTT.

V gene TRBV7-6 combines with J gene TRBJ2-1; 9 bases fit TRBD2. The trim removed 3 bases at V and 2 bases at J, leaving 2 bases unmatched. CDR1 is SGHVS and CDR2 is FNYEAQ in the germline V gene. The CDR3 spans 15 residues. The CDR3 DNA sequence: TGTGCCAGCAGCTTTGCTAGCGGGACCTACAATGAGCAGTTCTTC. Translation gives CASSFASGTYNEQFF.

This clone occurred a few times. The chain joins TRBV5-1 to TRBJ2-7; D remains ambiguous. Germline V gene lookup returns CDR1 SGHRS and CDR2 YFSETQ. This CDR3 region has 14 residues. V lost 5 bases and J lost 2, with 14 bases in between. The CDR3 nucleotides read TGCGCCAGCAGAATGGCGGTCTACACCTACGAGCAGTACTTC. Protein: CASRMAVYTYEQYF.

The rearrangement joins TRBV7-9 to TRBJ2-1; 7 bases agree with TRBD1. CDR1 SEHNR and CDR2 FQNEAQ come from the germline V gene (reference sequence). There are 12 residues in the CDR3. Trimming removed 4 bases from V and 9 bases from J; junction bases left unmatched: 3. CDR3 sequence (DNA): TGTGCCAGCAGCTCCACAGGGGTTGAGCAGTTCTTC. Encoded protein: CASSSTGVEQFF.

The gene calls are TRBV5-1 and TRBJ1-1, with 7 bases that match TRBD1. The CDR3 is made up of 14 amino acids. J lost 5 bases, V lost 5 bases, and 9 bases had no gene match. The germline V gene encodes CDR1 SGHRS and CDR2 YFSETQ. CDR3 sequence reads: CASSHRGDGTEAFF. CDR3 nucleotides: TGCGCCAGCAGTCACAGGGGCGATGGGACTGAAGCTTTCTTT.

This chain links TRBV2 with TRBJ2-6, with TRBD1 matching over 7 bases. Germline V gene data show CDR1 as SNHLY and CDR2 as FYNNEI. With 6 bases clipped from V and 4 bases from J, the junction kept 6 bases outside the gene matches. This CDR3 comprises 15 residues. CDR3 nucleotide sequence: TGTGCCAGCAGGACAGGGTCCCCAGGGGCCAACGTCCTGACTTTC. Amino acid sequence: CASRTGSPGANVLTF.

The chain joins TRBV7-9 to TRBJ1-3, with a possible D match to TRBD1 (5 bases). V was trimmed by 1 base and J by 4 bases, leaving 11 bases between them. Germline CDR1 is SEHNR and CDR2 is FQNEAQ (reference sequence). This CDR3 has 15 residues. The CDR3 region is CASSLEGARGNTIYF. Written as DNA, the CDR3 is TGTGCCAGCAGCTTAGAAGGGGCGCGAGGAAACACCATATATTTT.

CDR3 loop: CASTDLSTDTQYF. The CDR3 coding sequence is TGTGCCAGTACTGACTTGAGCACAGATACGCAGTATTTT. The V gene is TRBV19, the J gene TRBJ2-3; D unresolved. Per the germline V gene, CDR1 is LNHDA and CDR2 is SQIVND (reference sequence). With 7 bases removed from V and 0 bases from J, the gap between germline ends came to 8 bases. The CDR3 spans 13 residues.

The V gene is TRBV9, the J gene TRBJ1-3, with TRBD1 identical over 11 bases. This CDR3 is built from 13 residues. Trimming removed 2 bases from V and 8 bases from J; junction bases left unmatched: 0. CDR1 is SGDLS, CDR2 YYNGEE, per germline. This CDR3 is CASSVDRGHTIYF. Written as DNA, the CDR3 is TGTGCCAGCAGCGTGGACAGGGGGCACACCATATATTTT.

The rearrangement links TRBV6-5 to TRBJ2-1; D remains unclear. V gave up 5 bases and J gave up 7 bases, with 18 bases separating them. CDR3 size: 15 residues. CDR1 and CDR2 from the germline V gene are MNHEY and SVGAGI. The CDR3 DNA reads as TGTGCCAGCAGTAGAACGGGTACGGCGGAGAATGAGCAGTTCTTC. Its translation is CASSRTGTAENEQFF.

This chain connects TRBV18 to TRBJ1-1, with 10 bases fitting TRBD1. The CDR3 consists of 17 residues. The V segment lost 1 base and the J segment 4 bases; nucleotides outside the gene matches: 9. From germline, CDR1 is KGHSH and CDR2 LQKENI. The CDR3 spells CASSPRAGTGVITEAFF. The CDR3 coding sequence is TGTGCCAGCTCACCACGAGCCGGGACAGGGGTGATCACTGAAGCTTTCTTT. The full variable domain, completed using reference TRBV18 and TRBJ1-1, is NAGVMQNPRHLVRRRGQEARLRCSPMKGHSHVYWYRQLPEEGLKFMVYLQKENIIDESGMPKERFSAEFPKEGPSILRIQQVVRGDSAAYFCASSPRAGTGVITEAFFGQGTRLTVV.

A single count supports this clone. The chain has TRBV9 and TRBJ2-3; TRBD1 agrees at 8 bases. The CDR3 covers 15 residues. V lost 2 bases, J lost 6 bases, and 8 bases stayed unmatched. Germline CDR1 reads SGDLS; CDR2 reads YYNGEE. CDR3 coding DNA: TGTGCCAGCAGCGTTACGGACAGGGCGAGGGATACGCAGTATTTT. Translated: CASSVTDRARDTQYF.

This clone was counted many times. V usage is TRBV7-2 and J usage is TRBJ2-7; D unresolved. V dropped 2 bases and J dropped 0 bases, with 11 bases sitting between them. The length of the CDR3 is 15 residues. Germline values: CDR1 SGHTA, CDR2 FQGNSA. CDR3 sequence: CASSLLDFFSYEQYF. DNA of the CDR3: TGTGCCAGCAGCTTACTCGACTTTTTCTCCTACGAGCAGTACTTC. Using reference TRBV7-2 and TRBJ2-7 for the parts outside the CDR3, the full variable domain is GAGVSQSPSNKVTEKGKDVELRCDPISGHTALYWYRQSLGQGLEFLIYFQGNSAPDKSGLPSDRFSAERTGGSVSTLTIQRTQQEDSAVYLCASSLLDFFSYEQYFGPGTRLTVT.

The V gene is TRBV6-5, the J gene TRBJ2-7; D gene unclear. V lost 4 bases and J 3 bases, leaving 4 bases between the germline ends. The germline V gene encodes CDR1 MNHEY and CDR2 SVGAGI. This CDR3 has 11 amino acids. CDR3 DNA: TGTGCCAGCAGTTCCTTCTACGAGCAGTACTTC. It encodes CASSSFYEQYF.

The rearrangement uses TRBV28 and TRBJ1-5; a possible D gene is TRBD1 (6 bases). CDR1 MDHEN and CDR2 SYDVKM come from the germline V gene. Trimming removed 6 bases at V and 1 base at J, with 16 bases between. This CDR3 has 16 residues. The CDR3 DNA follows: TGTGCCAGCAGAAAAGGGGGATCTCGGAGCAATCAGCCCCAGCATTTT. It encodes CASRKGGSRSNQPQHF.

V gene TRBV29-1 combines with J gene TRBJ2-7; the match to TRBD2 covers 12 bases. CDR1 SQVTM and CDR2 ANQGSEA come from the germline V gene. With 6 bases clipped from V and 5 bases from J, the junction kept 5 bases outside the gene matches. The CDR3 consists of 13 residues. CDR3 in DNA: TGCAGCGTCGGACTAGCGGGATCTAACGAGCAGTACTTC. Its translation: CSVGLAGSNEQYF.

This rearrangement joins TRBV28 to TRBJ1-5; D may be TRBD1 (6 bases). The CDR3 has 17 residues. Germline values: CDR1 MDHEN, CDR2 SYDVKM. Between the trimmed V and J ends, which lost 5 bases and 3 bases, there was a span of 20 bases. The CDR3 DNA reads as TGTGCCAGCAGTCCAGCGGGGGCAGCCCTTAACAATCAGCCCCAGCATTTT. It encodes CASSPAGAALNNQPQHF.

The J gene is TRBJ1-6, the V gene TRBV27; tentative D call: TRBD1 (6 bases). There are 18 residues in the CDR3. V was shortened by 3 bases and J by 0 bases, with 15 bases between the two germline ends. Germline V lookup: CDR1 MNHEY, CDR2 SMNVEV (reference sequence). The CDR3 DNA reads as TGTGCCAGCAGTTTTTTATCCGGACAGAGCTCCTATAATTCACCCCTCCACTTT. This codes for CASSFLSGQSSYNSPLHF.

This chain uses TRBV7-2 with TRBJ1-4; D unresolved. V lost 5 bases and J lost 7, with 11 bases in between. CDR3 length: 13 residues. CDR1 and CDR2 from the germline V gene are SGHTA and FQGNSA. The CDR3 DNA follows: TGTGCCAGCAGCACCCAGCGGGGTGAAAAACTGTTTTTT. Residues: CASSTQRGEKLFF.

The chain links TRBV28 to TRBJ1-5, with 8 bases identical to TRBD1. The V gene's germline CDR1 is MDHEN and CDR2 SYDVKM. This CDR3 contains 16 residues. J gave up 1 base and V 5 bases, and 7 bases lay outside the gene matches. The CDR3 loop reads CASSVPRTGSNQPQHF. CDR3 DNA: TGTGCCAGCAGTGTCCCGAGGACAGGGAGCAATCAGCCCCAGCATTTT.

V usage is TRBV5-4 and J usage is TRBJ2-7; tentative D call: TRBD1 (6 bases). This CDR3 has 14 amino acids. Between the trimmed V and J ends, which lost 2 bases and 1 base, there was a span of 10 bases. The germline V gene has CDR1 SGHNT and CDR2 YYREEE (reference sequence). CDR3 in DNA: TGTGCCAGCAGCTTAGATCAGGGGTCCTACGAGCAGTACTTC. Protein sequence: CASSLDQGSYEQYF.

This chain uses TRBV10-1 with TRBJ2-7, with 10 bases matching TRBD2. The CDR3 extends over 14 amino acids. The V and J ends lost 4 bases and 6 bases, in that order; junction bases with no gene match: 6. Germline assignment: CDR1 WNHNN and CDR2 SYGVQD (reference sequence). The CDR3 spells CASSGAGGPVEQYF. CDR3 in DNA: TGCGCCAGCAGTGGAGCGGGAGGGCCCGTCGAGCAGTACTTC.

The rearrangement uses TRBV28 and TRBJ2-7; TRBD2 aligns across 12 bases. Germline V lookup: CDR1 MDHEN, CDR2 SYDVKM. V was pared by 4 bases and J by 1 base, with 5 bases of the junction left unmatched. The CDR3 is 16 residues long. DNA for the CDR3: TGTGCCAGCAGTTCTAGCGGGAGGGCCTGGTCCTACGAGCAGTACTTC. Its translation: CASSSSGRAWSYEQYF.

The chain uses TRBV28 and TRBJ2-2; 13 positions agree with TRBD2. V shed 5 bases, J shed 3 bases, and the junction held 6 bases outside the gene matches. This CDR3 contains 17 residues. Germline loops: CDR1 MDHEN, CDR2 SYDVKM. The CDR3 DNA sequence: TGTGCCAGCAGTCCACCGGGACTAGCGGGGTACACCGGGGAGCTGTTTTTT. Residues: CASSPPGLAGYTGELFF.

This clone was detected once. The chain recombines TRBV29-1 with TRBJ1-1; a weak D match, TRBD1 (6 bases). The V and J ends lost 6 bases and 3 bases respectively, with 8 bases between them. The length of the CDR3 is 11 residues. Germline-derived CDR1 and CDR2 are SQVTM and ANQGSEA. CDR3 coding DNA: TGCAGCGTGAGGACAGACACTGAAGCTTTCTTT. Protein sequence: CSVRTDTEAFF.

The V and J genes are TRBV20-1 and TRBJ1-3; weak D call: TRBD1 (5 bases). Germline CDR1 reads DFQATT; CDR2 reads SNEGSKA (reference sequence). The V and J ends lost 3 bases and 6 bases respectively, with 9 bases between them. The CDR3 runs to 12 residues. As DNA, the CDR3 is TGCAGTGCTAGTTGGGGGGAAAACACCATATATTTT. Amino acids: CSASWGENTIYF.

The chain has TRBV7-3 and TRBJ2-7, with 9 bases matching TRBD2. Germline V gene sequence: CDR1 SGHTA, CDR2 FQGTGA. The CDR3 is 14 amino acids. Losses at the gene ends were 6 bases for V and 7 bases for J; bases not matched to a gene: 10. CDR3 coding DNA: TGTGCCAGCAGTACTAGCGGGTCGGTGGGGGAGCAGTACTTC. Translated, it gives CASSTSGSVGEQYF.

This chain's CDR3 is CAWTGFGTGELFF. As DNA, the CDR3 is TGTGCCTGGACCGGGTTCGGCACCGGGGAGCTGTTTTTT. The chain combines TRBV30 with TRBJ2-2; D unclear. CDR1 is GTSNPN, CDR2 SVGIG, per germline (reference sequence). Trimming pared 4 bases from V and 4 bases from J, leaving 10 bases between. The CDR3 sequence is 13 residues long.

This rearrangement joins TRBV11-2 to TRBJ2-6; possible D gene TRBD2, 5 bases. From germline, CDR1 is SGHAT and CDR2 FQNNGV. The CDR3 extends over 18 amino acids. The ends were cut back, 6 bases at V and 1 base at J, with 19 bases in the middle. The CDR3 coding sequence is TGTGCCAGCAGACGACCGGGATCCCACCCATCTGGGGCCAACGTCCTGACTTTC. Its protein is CASRRPGSHPSGANVLTF.

The chain links TRBV7-9 to TRBJ2-7; maybe TRBD1 (6 bases). Germline assignment: CDR1 SEHNR and CDR2 FQNEAQ (reference sequence). V lost 5 bases to trimming and J lost 3 bases, with 14 bases between them. There are 14 residues in the CDR3. The CDR3 is CASSLGQEIYEQYF. CDR3 nucleotides: TGTGCCAGCAGCCTGGGACAAGAAATCTACGAGCAGTACTTC.

This chain links TRBV5-4 with TRBJ2-7; possibly TRBD1 for D (6 bases). CDR1 and CDR2 (germline): SGHNT, YYREEE (reference sequence). The CDR3 consists of 13 residues. Deletions cut 1 base from V and 5 bases from J, with 10 bases between. CDR3 protein: CASSLTGSNEQYF. Here the CDR3 DNA reads TGTGCCAGCAGCTTGACAGGGTCCAACGAGCAGTACTTC.

The chain uses TRBV7-6 and TRBJ2-1; possibly TRBD1 for D (6 bases). Germline V gene data show CDR1 as SGHVS and CDR2 as FNYEAQ. The CDR3 covers 16 residues. V lost 0 bases, J lost 0 bases, and 9 bases lay in between. CDR3 loop: CASSLAGDISYNEQFF. In nucleotides, the CDR3 is TGTGCCAGCAGCTTAGCGGGGGACATCTCCTACAATGAGCAGTTCTTC.